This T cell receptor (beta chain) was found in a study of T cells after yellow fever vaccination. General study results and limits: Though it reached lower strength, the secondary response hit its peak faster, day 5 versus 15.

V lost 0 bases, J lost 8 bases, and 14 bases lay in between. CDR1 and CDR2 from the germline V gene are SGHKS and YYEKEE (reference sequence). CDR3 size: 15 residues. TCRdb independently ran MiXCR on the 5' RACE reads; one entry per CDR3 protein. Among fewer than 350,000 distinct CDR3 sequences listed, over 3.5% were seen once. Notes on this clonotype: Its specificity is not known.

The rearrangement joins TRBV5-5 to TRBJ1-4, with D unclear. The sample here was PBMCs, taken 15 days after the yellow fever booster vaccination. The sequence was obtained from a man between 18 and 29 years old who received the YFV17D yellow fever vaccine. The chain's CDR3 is CASSLAGLRREKLFF. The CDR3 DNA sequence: TGTGCCAGCAGCTTGGCCGGGCTACGGAGGGAAAAACTGTTTTTT.